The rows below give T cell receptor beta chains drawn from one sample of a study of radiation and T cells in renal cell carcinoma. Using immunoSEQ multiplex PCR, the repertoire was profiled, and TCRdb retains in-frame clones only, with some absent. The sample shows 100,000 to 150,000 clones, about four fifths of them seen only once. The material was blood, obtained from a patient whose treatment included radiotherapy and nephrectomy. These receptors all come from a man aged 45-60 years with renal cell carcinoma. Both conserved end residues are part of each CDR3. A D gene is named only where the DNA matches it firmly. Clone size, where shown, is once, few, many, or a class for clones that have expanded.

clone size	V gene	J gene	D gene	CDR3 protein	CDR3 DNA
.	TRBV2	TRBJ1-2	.	CASTVSSNQVQAIYGYTF	TGTGCCAGCACTGTTTCCTCCAACCAGGTACAGGCGATATATGGCTACACCTTC
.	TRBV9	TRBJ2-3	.	CASSVDSQLSTDTQYF	TGTGCCAGCAGCGTAGACTCACAGCTGAGCACAGATACGCAGTATTTT
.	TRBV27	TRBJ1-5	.	CASSSPGLGQPQHF	TGTGCCAGCAGTTCTCCGGGACTCGGTCAGCCCCAGCATTTT
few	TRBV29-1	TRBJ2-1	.	CSVDSGSSYNEQFF	TGCAGCGTGGATAGCGGAAGCTCCTACAATGAGCAGTTCTTC
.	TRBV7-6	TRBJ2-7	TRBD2	CASSLGSGYYEQYF	TGTGCCAGCAGCTTAGGTAGCGGGTACTACGAGCAGTACTTC
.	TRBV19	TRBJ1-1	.	CASSIGDGRERAFF	TGTGCCAGTAGTATAGGTGATGGAAGGGAACGGGCTTTCTTT
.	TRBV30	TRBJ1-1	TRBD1	CACATGTVNTEAFF	TGTGCCTGCGCAACCGGGACAGTGAACACTGAAGCTTTCTTT
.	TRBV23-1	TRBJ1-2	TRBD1	CASSLDTPRDRGNGYTF	TGCGCCAGCAGTCTCGACACCCCACGGGACAGGGGGAATGGCTACACCTTC
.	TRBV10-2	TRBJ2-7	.	CASSEHSTSSYEQYF	TGCGCCAGCAGTGAGCATTCGACTTCGAGCTACGAGCAGTACTTC
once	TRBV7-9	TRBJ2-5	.	CASSFGTAVQETQYF	TGTGCCAGCAGCTTTGGGACGGCTGTCCAAGAGACCCAGTACTTC
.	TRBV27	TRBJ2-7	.	CASSTRDGLNYEQYF	TGTGCCAGCAGTACGAGGGACGGACTAAACTACGAGCAGTACTTC
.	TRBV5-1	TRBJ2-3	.	CASSLAPGWTDTQYF	TGCGCCAGCAGCTTGGCCCCCGGGTGGACAGATACGCAGTATTTT
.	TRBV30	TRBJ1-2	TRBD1	CAGVRGGSTFYGYTF	TGTGCCGGAGTCCGAGGGGGCTCAACTTTCTATGGCTACACCTTC
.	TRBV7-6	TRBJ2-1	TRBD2	CASSHGTSGMRSYNEQFF	TGTGCCAGCAGCCACGGGACTAGCGGGATGCGCTCCTACAATGAGCAGTTCTTC
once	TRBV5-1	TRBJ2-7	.	CASSLVSFDYEQYF	TGCGCCAGCAGCTTGGTTAGTTTTGACTACGAGCAGTACTTC
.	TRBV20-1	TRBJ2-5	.	CSARQETQYF	TGCAGTGCTAGACAAGAGACCCAGTACTTC
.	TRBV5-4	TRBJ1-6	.	CASSSPEGGDSPLHF	TGTGCCAGCAGCTCCCCGGAGGGGGGGGATTCACCCCTCCACTTT
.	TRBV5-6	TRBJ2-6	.	CASSLGQSGANVLTF	TGTGCCAGCAGCTTAGGACAGTCTGGGGCCAACGTCCTGACTTTC
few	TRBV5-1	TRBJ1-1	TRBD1	CASSEQGYTEAFF	TGCGCCAGCAGCGAACAGGGGTATACTGAAGCTTTCTTT
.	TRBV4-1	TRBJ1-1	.	CASSQDSRPDTEAFF	TGCGCCAGCAGCCAAGATTCCCGGCCGGACACTGAAGCTTTCTTT
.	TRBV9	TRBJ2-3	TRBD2	CASSVARGLAGVTSTDTQYF	TGTGCCAGCAGCGTAGCGAGGGGACTAGCGGGGGTTACTAGCACAGATACGCAGTATTTT
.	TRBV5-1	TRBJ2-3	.	CASSFPTGYTQYF	TGCGCCAGCAGCTTTCCTACAGGGTACACGCAGTATTTT
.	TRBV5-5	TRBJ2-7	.	CASSLGQVLYEQYF	TGTGCCAGCAGCTTGGGGCAGGTTCTTTACGAGCAGTACTTC
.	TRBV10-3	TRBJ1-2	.	CASSPENYGYTF	TGTGCCTCATCTCCCGAAAACTATGGCTACACCTTC
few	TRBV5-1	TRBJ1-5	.	CASSQGLDQPQHF	TGCGCCAGCAGTCAGGGGTTGGATCAGCCCCAGCATTTT
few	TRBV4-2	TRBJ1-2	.	CASSQDSDSRVYGYTF	TGTGCCAGCAGCCAAGATAGTGACAGTCGAGTTTATGGCTACACCTTC
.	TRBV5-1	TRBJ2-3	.	CASSVESTDTQYF	TGCGCCAGCAGTGTGGAAAGCACAGATACGCAGTATTTT
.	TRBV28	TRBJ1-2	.	CASSLPSVGSYGYTF	TGTGCCAGCAGTTTACCAAGTGTAGGGAGCTATGGCTACACCTTC
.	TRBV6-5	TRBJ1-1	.	CASSSGGSEAFF	TGTGCCAGCAGCTCGGGGGGGAGTGAAGCTTTCTTT
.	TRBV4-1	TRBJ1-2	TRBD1	CASSQATGNYGYTF	TGCGCCAGCAGCCAAGCGACAGGGAACTATGGCTACACCTTC
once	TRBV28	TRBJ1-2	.	CASSSRTNLHGYTF	TGTGCCAGCAGCTCACGGACAAACCTTCATGGCTACACCTTC
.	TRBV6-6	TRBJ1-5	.	CASSLDIKRGNQPQHF	TGTGCCAGCAGTCTAGACATAAAACGGGGCAATCAGCCCCAGCATTTT
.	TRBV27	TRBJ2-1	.	CASSRAHYNEQFF	TGTGCCAGCAGTCGGGCTCACTACAATGAGCAGTTCTTC
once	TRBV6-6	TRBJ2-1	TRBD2	CASSATAGGLFNEQFF	TGTGCCAGCAGTGCAACAGCGGGGGGGCTTTTTAATGAGCAGTTCTTC
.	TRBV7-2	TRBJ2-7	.	CASSLVMGSEQYF	TGTGCCAGCAGCTTAGTTATGGGATCGGAGCAGTACTTC
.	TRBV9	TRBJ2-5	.	CASSVAGGAGETQYF	TGTGCCAGCAGCGTTGCTGGCGGGGCGGGAGAGACCCAGTACTTC
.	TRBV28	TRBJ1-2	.	CASSSPGALYGYTF	TGTGCCAGCAGCTCCCCAGGGGCCCTCTATGGCTACACCTTC
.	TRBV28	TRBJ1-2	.	CASSSWGRGGYGYTF	TGTGCCAGCAGTTCCTGGGGAAGGGGTGGCTATGGCTACACCTTC
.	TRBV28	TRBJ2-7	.	CASSLPGPGYHEQYF	TGTGCCAGCAGCCTCCCGGGCCCGGGATACCACGAGCAGTACTTC
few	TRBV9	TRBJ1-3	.	CASSVGNSGNTIYF	TGTGCCAGCAGCGTAGGAAACTCTGGAAACACCATATATTTT
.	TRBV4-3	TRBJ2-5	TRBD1	CASSQGTGAETQYF	TGCGCCAGCAGCCAAGGAACAGGGGCAGAGACCCAGTACTTC